The 27 T cell receptor beta chains reported below all come from one sample, sequenced in a study of blood T cell repertoires in COVID-19. Profiling relied on immunoSEQ multiplex PCR, and the TCRdb table lists in-frame clones only, not all of them. The sample includes 50,000 or so clones, about 89% of them seen just once. The specimen sequenced was peripheral blood. The receptors here all came from a man between 70 and 80 years old with active COVID-19.

V and J are TRBV2 and TRBJ1-2; 7 bases map to TRBD1. V was pared by 6 bases and J by 8 bases, with 9 bases of the junction left unmatched. CDR1 SNHLY and CDR2 FYNNEI come from the germline V gene. The CDR3 consists of 13 residues. The CDR3 region has the DNA TGTGCCAGCAGCCTACAGGGGTTTTCGGGCTACACCTTC. Translation gives CASSLQGFSGYTF.

This clone has only one observation. The chain joins TRBV19 to TRBJ1-5; a weak D match, TRBD1 (5 bases). Germline V CDR1 and CDR2: LNHDA, SQIVND (reference sequence). This CDR3 is built from 13 residues. V lost 7 bases and J lost 4, with 11 bases in between. The CDR3 coding sequence is TGTGCCAGTACGACAGTCTTTAATCAGCCCCAGCATTTT. Residues: CASTTVFNQPQHF.

V is TRBV19 and J is TRBJ1-1, with D perhaps matching TRBD1 (5 bases). The V gene lost 9 bases and the J gene lost 10 bases, with 21 bases spanning the gap. CDR1 LNHDA and CDR2 SQIVND come from the germline V gene (reference sequence). The CDR3 is 13 amino acids. CDR3 protein: CASSKGTKGVAFF. DNA for the CDR3: TGTGCCAGCTCAAAGGGGACTAAAGGGGTAGCTTTCTTT.

The chain couples TRBV9 to TRBJ2-1, with D unclear. Deletions cut 0 bases from V and 4 bases from J, with 11 bases between. The CDR3 sequence is 15 residues long. CDR1 and CDR2 from the germline V gene are SGDLS and YYNGEE. The CDR3 DNA sequence: TGTGCCAGCAGCGTAGCAGAGACTTTGTACAATGAGCAGTTCTTC. Translation gives CASSVAETLYNEQFF.

This chain joins TRBV11-2 and TRBJ1-1; no reliable D call. Germline V gene sequence: CDR1 SGHAT, CDR2 FQNNGV. This CDR3 is 12 amino acids long. Between the trimmed V and J ends, which lost 5 bases and 8 bases, there was a span of 12 bases. CDR3 in DNA: TGTGCCAGCAGCCCCTCCTGGGCAGAAGCTTTCTTT. This codes for CASSPSWAEAFF. The variable domain in full, with the rest retrieved from reference TRBV11-2 and TRBJ1-1, is EAGVAQSPRYKIIEKRQSVAFWCNPISGHATLYWYQQILGQGPKLLIQFQNNGVVDDSQLPKDRFSAERLKGVDSTLKIQPAKLEDSAVYLCASSPSWAEAFFGQGTRLTVV.

The CDR3 loop reads CASSDTGGEDTQYF. CDR3 in DNA: TGTGCCAGCAGCGACACTGGAGGAGAGGATACGCAGTATTTT. This chain joins TRBV5-4 and TRBJ2-3; maybe TRBD2 (5 bases). There are 14 residues in the CDR3. In germline, CDR1 is SGHNT, CDR2 YYREEE (reference sequence). V was pared by 4 bases and J by 6 bases, with 15 bases between.

The chain couples TRBV30 to TRBJ2-7, with 8 positions matching TRBD1. The CDR3 consists of 14 residues. Germline V gene lookup returns CDR1 GTSNPN and CDR2 SVGIG (reference sequence). Trimming took 3 bases from V and 3 from J; bases not matched to a gene: 7. CDR3 protein: CAWRGRDRGYEQYF. As DNA, the CDR3 is TGTGCCTGGAGAGGACGAGACAGGGGCTACGAGCAGTACTTC.

V and J are TRBV2 and TRBJ2-5; D is unclear. The germline gives CDR1 SNHLY, CDR2 FYNNEI. The CDR3 spans 14 residues. Trimming pared 3 bases from V and 7 bases from J, leaving 15 bases between. CDR3 bases: TGTGCCAGCAGTGAGACTTACGGAAGAGGGACCCAGTACTTC. Translating gives CASSETYGRGTQYF. Using reference TRBV2 and TRBJ2-5 for the parts outside the CDR3, the full variable domain is EPEVTQTPSHQVTQMGQEVILRCVPISNHLYFYWYRQILGQKVEFLVSFYNNEISEKSEIFDDQFSVERPDGSNFTLKIRSTKLEDSAMYFCASSETYGRGTQYFGPGTRLLVL.

The chain couples TRBV10-3 to TRBJ1-6; 8 positions agree with TRBD1. With 2 bases clipped from V and 14 bases from J, the junction kept 5 bases outside the gene matches. This CDR3 comprises 13 residues. Germline CDR1 ENHRY, CDR2 SYGVKD. The CDR3 DNA sequence: TGTGCCATCAGTGAGACAGGGGGTCGGGCCCTCCACTTT. It translates to CAISETGGRALHF.

The chain joins TRBV29-1 to TRBJ2-3; TRBD1 matches at 7 bases. The CDR3 is made up of 15 amino acids. Trimming cost V 5 bases and J 2 bases; bases outside gene matches: 10. Germline CDR1 and CDR2: SQVTM and ANQGSEA. CDR3 DNA: TGCAGCGTTCGGACAGGTAGTATAAACACAGATACGCAGTATTTT. It specifies CSVRTGSINTDTQYF.

The CDR3 region is CASSFGTSGYEQFF. CDR3 DNA: TGCGCCAGCAGCTTCGGGACTAGCGGTTATGAGCAGTTCTTC. The V gene is TRBV5-1, the J gene TRBJ2-1; 11 positions match TRBD2. V was pared by 2 bases and J by 8 bases, with 3 bases of the junction left unmatched. The CDR3 loop spans 14 amino acids. Germline CDR1 and CDR2: SGHRS and YFSETQ.

V usage is TRBV5-1 and J usage is TRBJ2-7; 8 bases are shared with TRBD1. Per the germline V gene, CDR1 is SGHRS and CDR2 is YFSETQ. The CDR3 contains 16 residues. J lost 4 bases, V lost 0 bases, and 9 bases had no gene match. As DNA, the CDR3 is TGCGCCAGCAGCTTGGGGGGGGCCGGACAGGGATACGAGCAGTACTTC. Protein sequence: CASSLGGAGQGYEQYF.

V usage is TRBV5-1 and J usage is TRBJ2-7, with a weak D call TRBD1 (7 bases). CDR1 is SGHRS and CDR2 is YFSETQ in the germline V gene. This CDR3 contains 15 residues. V was trimmed by 0 bases and J by 3 bases, leaving 13 bases between them. The CDR3 bases are TGCGCCAGCAGCTTGGGCCAGGGGGGATTCTACGAGCAGTACTTC. Protein: CASSLGQGGFYEQYF. The full variable domain, in which reference TRBV5-1 and TRBJ2-7 provide the parts outside the CDR3, is KAGVTQTPRYLIKTRGQQVTLSCSPISGHRSVSWYQQTPGQGLQFLFEYFSETQRNKGNFPGRFSGRQFSNSRSEMNVSTLELGDSALYLCASSLGQGGFYEQYFGPGTRLTVT.

This clone was seen only once. The chain links TRBV18 to TRBJ2-1; possible D gene TRBD1, 6 bases. CDR1 KGHSH and CDR2 LQKENI come from the germline V gene. The germline V and J ends were trimmed by 6 bases and 8 bases, with 14 bases remaining between them. The CDR3 has 13 amino acids. The CDR3 DNA reads as TGTGCCAGCTCTCCCGGGACATCCCATGAGCAGTTCTTC. Its protein is CASSPGTSHEQFF.

This rearrangement joins TRBV6-1 to TRBJ2-5; D possibly corresponds to TRBD2 (5 bases). The CDR3 is 12 residues long. CDR1 MNHNS and CDR2 SASEGT come from the germline V gene. The V end lost 3 bases, the J end lost 7 bases, and 9 bases lay between the germline ends. CDR3 residues: CASSDPAVTQYF. As DNA, the CDR3 is TGTGCCAGCAGTGACCCAGCGGTGACCCAGTACTTC.

The J gene is TRBJ2-3, the V gene TRBV6-5, with TRBD1 matching over 12 bases. Germline V lookup: CDR1 MNHEY, CDR2 SVGAGI. The CDR3 totals 15 residues. V gave up 5 bases and J gave up 3 bases; unmatched junction bases: 3. The CDR3 bases are TGTGCCAGCAGTAGGGACAGGGGGCGAACAGATACGCAGTATTTT. As protein: CASSRDRGRTDTQYF.

This clone occurred once. This chain links TRBV5-1 with TRBJ2-1, with 8 bases matching TRBD2. Germline V gives CDR1 SGHRS, CDR2 YFSETQ. The CDR3 consists of 15 residues. V lost 1 base to trimming and J lost 4 bases; unmatched junction nucleotides: 4. The DNA of the CDR3 is TGCGCCAGCAGCTTGACCGCGGGGGGTTACAATGAGCAGTTCTTC. Translating it yields CASSLTAGGYNEQFF.

The chain links TRBV19 to TRBJ2-3; TRBD2 matches at 8 bases. The CDR3 runs 13 residues. Germline values: CDR1 LNHDA, CDR2 SQIVND (reference sequence). V shed 9 bases, J shed 5 bases, and the junction held 7 bases outside the gene matches. The CDR3 spells CASRSGARDTQYF. For the CDR3, the DNA is TGTGCCAGCCGTAGCGGGGCCCGAGATACGCAGTATTTT.

The V gene is TRBV30, the J gene TRBJ1-5; D remains unclear. CDR1 GTSNPN and CDR2 SVGIG come from the germline V gene (reference sequence). The CDR3 runs 13 residues. Trimming pared 6 bases from V and 1 base from J, leaving 10 bases between. CDR3: CACQVESNQPQHF. The CDR3 coding sequence is TGTGCCTGCCAGGTGGAAAGCAATCAGCCCCAGCATTTT.

The chain carries TRBV13 and TRBJ2-1; 10 nucleotides agree with TRBD2. This CDR3 region has 18 residues. V gave up 1 base and J gave up 3 bases; unmatched junction bases: 9. Germline CDR1 and CDR2: PRHDT and FYEKMQ (reference sequence). In DNA form, the CDR3 reads TGTGCCAGCAGCTTAGTCCCTCTTATAGCGGGGGGCTACAATGAGCAGTTCTTC. Translated: CASSLVPLIAGGYNEQFF.

The chain combines TRBV25-1 with TRBJ2-5; 9 nucleotides line up with TRBD2. This CDR3 spans 14 amino acids. V shed 5 bases and J 2 bases; nucleotides not matched to a gene: 3. Germline lookup yields CDR1 MGHDK and CDR2 SYGVNS. CDR3 amino acids: CASSPSGVQETQYF. The CDR3 nucleotides are TGTGCCAGCAGTCCTAGCGGGGTACAAGAGACCCAGTACTTC. The full variable domain, rest sourced from reference TRBV25-1 and TRBJ2-5, is EADIYQTPRYLVIGTGKKITLECSQTMGHDKMYWYQQDPGMELHLIHYSYGVNSTEKGDLSSESTVSRIRTEHFPLTLESARPSHTSQYLCASSPSGVQETQYFGPGTRLLVL.

The V gene is TRBV27, the J gene TRBJ1-5; D remains unclear. Germline V gene sequence: CDR1 MNHEY, CDR2 SMNVEV (reference sequence). V was pared by 2 bases and J by 4 bases, with 6 bases between. This CDR3 is 13 amino acids long. As DNA, the CDR3 is TGTGCCAGCAGTTTAAACGGGAATCAGCCCCAGCATTTT. As protein: CASSLNGNQPQHF.

The chain joins TRBV29-1 to TRBJ2-3; no clear D. V lost 3 bases, J lost 3 bases, and 13 bases lay in between. The CDR3 covers 14 residues. The germline V gene has CDR1 SQVTM and CDR2 ANQGSEA. The CDR3 protein is CSVDAPHGTDTQYF. The CDR3 DNA follows: TGCAGCGTTGATGCTCCCCACGGGACAGATACGCAGTATTTT.

In DNA, the CDR3 is TGTGCCAGCAGCTTATATTTGAACACTGAAGCTTTCTTT. This codes for CASSLYLNTEAFF. The V gene is TRBV7-3, the J gene TRBJ1-1; D uncertain. The CDR3 contains 13 residues. The V and J ends lost 2 bases and 0 bases respectively, with 4 bases between them. The germline CDR1 and CDR2 sequences are SGHTA and FQGTGA. The full variable domain, rest sourced from reference TRBV7-3 and TRBJ1-1, is GAGVSQTPSNKVTEKGKYVELRCDPISGHTALYWYRQSLGQGPEFLIYFQGTGAADDSGLPNDRFFAVRPEGSVSTLKIQRTERGDSAVYLCASSLYLNTEAFFGQGTRLTVV.

The chain joins TRBV9 to TRBJ1-2; 9 bases are a match to TRBD1. Trimming removed 0 bases from V and 7 bases from J; junction bases left unmatched: 7. The V gene's germline CDR1 is SGDLS and CDR2 YYNGEE. This CDR3 spans 15 amino acids. Here the CDR3 reads CASSVALVTGGGYTF. The CDR3 DNA reads as TGTGCCAGCAGCGTAGCCCTCGTGACAGGGGGTGGCTACACCTTC.

Relative to its sample, this clone is medium-sized. The rearrangement links TRBV5-4 to TRBJ2-7; 9 positions agree with TRBD1. The CDR3 sequence is 14 residues long. Germline V lookup: CDR1 SGHNT, CDR2 YYREEE (reference sequence). After removal of 1 base from V and 6 bases from J, the junction contained 5 bases not matched to a gene. The CDR3 protein is CASSLYGTGSEQYF. Written as DNA, the CDR3 is TGTGCCAGCAGCTTGTATGGGACAGGGTCCGAGCAGTACTTC.

The table lists this clone with a count of one. The chain combines TRBV19 with TRBJ2-3, with TRBD1 matching over 9 bases. Germline trimming cut 7 bases from V and 2 bases from J; bases unmatched to any gene: 13. CDR3 length: 17 residues. CDR1 is LNHDA and CDR2 is SQIVND in the germline V gene (reference sequence). The CDR3 loop is CASKPRDRGFFTDTQYF. In DNA form, the CDR3 reads TGTGCCAGTAAACCGAGAGACAGGGGGTTTTTCACAGATACGCAGTATTTT. Using reference TRBV19 and TRBJ2-3 for the parts outside the CDR3, the full variable domain is DGGITQSPKYLFRKEGQNVTLSCEQNLNHDAMYWYRQDPGQGLRLIYYSQIVNDFQKGDIAEGYSVSREKKESFPLTVTSAQKNPTAFYLCASKPRDRGFFTDTQYFGPGTRLTVL.